The source of this TCR beta chain is a study of blood T cell repertoires in COVID-19 (dated by TCRdb to the early 2020s). About the investigation overall: The collaborator samples originated in the United States, Italy and Spain and spanned the acute and convalescent phases of COVID-19. The material from the prospective study consisted of cDNA or gDNA derived from T cells, B-cell-depleted T cells, or PBMCs. The dataset comprised deeply sampled blood TCRbeta repertoires from subjects exposed to, actively infected with, or recovered from COVID-19. A freely available public database, intended as a resource for researchers studying the immune response to SARS-CoV-2, is where the repertoires were released. The samples were drawn from two sources: the first 160 participants of the ongoing ImmuneRACE study, and 1,254 subjects contributed by 6 global collaborators. Sample metadata almost always included a de-identified subject ID, COVID-19 status, age in years and sex. Where available, HLA class I and class II types were taken from metadata supplied by the sample provider and were not determined by assay-based typing. Study-level results and caveats: The amount of clinical and demographic metadata varied by source and participant and was provided uncurated.

With respect to this clone: Its recognized antigen is unknown. One base away there is no much larger clone; base qualities are not given.

The immunoSEQ Assay, a bias-controlled multiplex PCR, was used to amplify TCRbeta CDR3 regions from genomic DNA. The authors' pipeline ran thus. The number of nucleated cells in each sample was estimated by amplification of reference gene primers within the assay. To quantify the absolute abundance of each unique TCRbeta CDR3 rearrangement, sequence reads were collapsed and filtered. For each sample, productive Simpson clonality was calculated by taking the square root of Simpson's diversity index across productive rearrangements. TCRdb limited this immuneACCESS table to in-frame rearrangements with V and J called. A share of clones is missing; checked studies link under half to unresolved V genes, and the rest is unexplained. That table supplies the V and J calls and clone size; D and trimming were determined from the DNA. Present in this sample are over 70,000 clones, over 60% of which were seen just once. Of the sample, approximately 51% falls within the top ten clones.

The collaborating institutions used their own protocols to collect whole blood in K2EDTA tubes. Collaborator samples were shipped for TCRbeta analysis as frozen whole blood, isolated PBMCs, or DNA extracted from either sample type. The CDR3 starts with the cysteine, ends with the phenylalanine, and has 13 residues. The sequence is cut down to CDR3 DNA, 39 bases in frame from base 1. The germline V gene (reference sequence) provides CDR1 LNHDA and CDR2 SQIVND. A distance of 7 bases separates the germline ends of V and J, which lose 3 bases and 2 bases respectively. Recombination linked TRBV19 to TRBJ1-2; the D gene identity is not certain. The clonotype comes from a human donor in a cohort sampled during active COVID-19. Sequencing was done on a sample of peripheral blood. The bases read TGTGCCAGTAGTATCACGGAGAACTATGGCTACACCTTC. Translated, it reads CASSITENYGYTF.